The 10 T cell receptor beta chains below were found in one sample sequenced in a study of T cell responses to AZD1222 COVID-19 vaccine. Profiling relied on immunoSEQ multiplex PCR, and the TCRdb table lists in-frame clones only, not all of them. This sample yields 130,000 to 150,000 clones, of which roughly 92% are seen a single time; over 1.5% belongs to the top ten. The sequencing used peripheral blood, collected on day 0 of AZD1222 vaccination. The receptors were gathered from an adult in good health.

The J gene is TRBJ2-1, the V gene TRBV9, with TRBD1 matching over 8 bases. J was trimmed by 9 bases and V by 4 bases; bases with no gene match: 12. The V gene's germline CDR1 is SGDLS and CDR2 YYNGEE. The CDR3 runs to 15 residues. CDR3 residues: CASSWDDRGFGEQFF. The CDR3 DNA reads TGTGCCAGCAGCTGGGATGACAGGGGTTTTGGTGAGCAGTTCTTC.

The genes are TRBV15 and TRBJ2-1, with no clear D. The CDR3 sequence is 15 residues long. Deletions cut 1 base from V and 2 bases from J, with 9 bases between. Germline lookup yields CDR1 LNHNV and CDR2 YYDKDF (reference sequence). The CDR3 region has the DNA TGTGCCACCAGCAGAGGAAGCGAACCCTACAATGAGCAGTTCTTC. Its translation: CATSRGSEPYNEQFF.

As DNA, the CDR3 is TGCGCCAGCAGCTTCAGGGGCACGACAGATACGCAGTATTTT. Translated: CASSFRGTTDTQYF. The chain employs TRBV5-1 and TRBJ2-3; a possible D gene is TRBD1 (6 bases). The length of the CDR3 is 14 residues. V lost 2 bases to trimming and J lost 3 bases, with 10 bases between them. The germline V gene has CDR1 SGHRS and CDR2 YFSETQ. The variable domain in full, completed from reference TRBV5-1 and TRBJ2-3, reads KAGVTQTPRYLIKTRGQQVTLSCSPISGHRSVSWYQQTPGQGLQFLFEYFSETQRNKGNFPGRFSGRQFSNSRSEMNVSTLELGDSALYLCASSFRGTTDTQYFGPGTRLTVL.

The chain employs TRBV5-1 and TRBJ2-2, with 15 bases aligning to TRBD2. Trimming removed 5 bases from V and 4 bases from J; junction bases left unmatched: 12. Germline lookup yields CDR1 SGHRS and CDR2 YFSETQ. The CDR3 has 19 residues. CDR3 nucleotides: TGCGCCAGCAGTACCCCGGGACTAGCGGGAGGCCGAGGCACCGGGGAGCTGTTTTTT. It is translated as CASSTPGLAGGRGTGELFF.

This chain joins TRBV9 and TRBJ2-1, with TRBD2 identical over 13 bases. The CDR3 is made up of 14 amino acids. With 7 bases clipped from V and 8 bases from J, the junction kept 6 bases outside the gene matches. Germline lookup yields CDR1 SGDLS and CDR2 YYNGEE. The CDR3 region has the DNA TGTGCCAGCGGTAGACTAGCGGGAGGAGATGAGCAGTTCTTC. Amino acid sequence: CASGRLAGGDEQFF.

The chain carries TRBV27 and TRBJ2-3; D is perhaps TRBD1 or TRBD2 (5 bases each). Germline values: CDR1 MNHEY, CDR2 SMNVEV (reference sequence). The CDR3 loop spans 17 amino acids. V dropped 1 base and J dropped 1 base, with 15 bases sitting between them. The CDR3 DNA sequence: TGTGCCAGCAGTTTATTACTCGGGGCCCTCGGCACAGATACGCAGTATTTT. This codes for CASSLLLGALGTDTQYF.

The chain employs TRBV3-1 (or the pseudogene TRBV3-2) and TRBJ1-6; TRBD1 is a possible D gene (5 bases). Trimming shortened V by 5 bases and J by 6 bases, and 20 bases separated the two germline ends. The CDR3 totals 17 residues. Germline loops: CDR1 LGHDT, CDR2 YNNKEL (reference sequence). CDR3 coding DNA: TGTGCCAGCAGCGGTAGGGGAAACGTTAACTTTAATTCACCCCTCCACTTT. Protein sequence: CASSGRGNVNFNSPLHF.

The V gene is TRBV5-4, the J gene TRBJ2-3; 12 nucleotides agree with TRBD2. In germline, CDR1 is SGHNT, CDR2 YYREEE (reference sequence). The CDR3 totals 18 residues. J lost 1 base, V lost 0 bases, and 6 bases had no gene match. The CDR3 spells CASSLGRTSGVGTDTQYF. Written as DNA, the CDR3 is TGTGCCAGCAGCTTGGGTAGGACTAGCGGGGTTGGCACAGATACGCAGTATTTT.

The DNA for the CDR3 is TGCGCCAGCAGCCTCATGACCGGTTCCTTCCGAAACACCATATATTTT. Its protein product is CASSLMTGSFRNTIYF. The chain couples TRBV5-1 to TRBJ1-3; D is undetermined. The length of the CDR3 is 16 residues. Germline loops: CDR1 SGHRS, CDR2 YFSETQ. V was cut by 4 bases and J by 5 bases, with 19 bases left in between.

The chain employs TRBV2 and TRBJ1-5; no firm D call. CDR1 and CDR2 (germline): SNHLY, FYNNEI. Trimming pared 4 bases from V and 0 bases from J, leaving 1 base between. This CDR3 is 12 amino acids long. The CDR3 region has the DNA TGTGCCAGCAGTGCTAGCAATCAGCCCCAGCATTTT. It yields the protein CASSASNQPQHF.